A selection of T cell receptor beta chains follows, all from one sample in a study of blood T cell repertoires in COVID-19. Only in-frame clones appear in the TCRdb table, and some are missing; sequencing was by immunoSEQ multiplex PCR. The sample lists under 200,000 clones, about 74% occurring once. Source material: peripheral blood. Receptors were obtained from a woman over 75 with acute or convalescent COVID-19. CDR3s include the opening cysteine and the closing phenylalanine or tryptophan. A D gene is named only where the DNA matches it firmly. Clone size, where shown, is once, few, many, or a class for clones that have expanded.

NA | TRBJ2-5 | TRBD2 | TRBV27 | CASSRLAGGSEETQYF | TGTGCCAGCAGTCGACTAGCGGGAGGGTCTGAGGAGACCCAGTACTTC
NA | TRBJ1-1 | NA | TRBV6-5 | CASREWPERTEAFF | TGTGCCAGCAGGGAGTGGCCAGAAAGGACTGAAGCTTTCTTT
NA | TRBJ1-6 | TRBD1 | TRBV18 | CASSQGQGAVNSPLHF | TGTGCCAGCTCACAGGGACAGGGGGCTGTTAATTCACCCCTCCACTTT
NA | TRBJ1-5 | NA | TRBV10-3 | CAIGAENQPQHF | TGTGCCATCGGTGCGGAGAATCAGCCCCAGCATTTT
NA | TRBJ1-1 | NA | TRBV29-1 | CSVGWGDPGDTEAFF | TGCAGCGTTGGGTGGGGGGACCCTGGGGACACTGAAGCTTTCTTT
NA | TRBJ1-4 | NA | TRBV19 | CASSKPMLTGETNEKLFF | TGTGCCAGTAGTAAACCCATGCTTACGGGGGAGACTAATGAAAAACTGTTTTTT
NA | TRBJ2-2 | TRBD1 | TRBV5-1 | CASSGTGFNTGELFF | TGCGCCAGCAGCGGGACAGGATTCAACACCGGGGAGCTGTTTTTT
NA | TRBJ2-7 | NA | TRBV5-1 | CASSLVPAGSSYEQYF | TGCGCCAGCAGCTTGGTACCAGCGGGTAGCTCCTACGAGCAGTACTTC
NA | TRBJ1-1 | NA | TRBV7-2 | CASSPRQFMNTEAFF | TGTGCCAGCAGCCCCCGACAGTTCATGAACACTGAAGCTTTCTTT
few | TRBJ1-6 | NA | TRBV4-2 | CASSREDSSYNSPLHF | TGTGCCAGCAGCCGAGAGGACAGCTCCTATAATTCACCCCTCCACTTT
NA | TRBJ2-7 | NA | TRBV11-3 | CASSSPGGEQYF | TGTGCCAGTAGCAGCCCCGGAGGGGAGCAGTACTTC
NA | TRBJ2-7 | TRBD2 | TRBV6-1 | CASSERGRDLAGWLYEQYF | TGTGCCAGCAGTGAGAGGGGCAGGGACCTAGCGGGATGGCTCTACGAGCAGTACTTC
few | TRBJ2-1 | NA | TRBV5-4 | CASSYNRAEQFF | TGTGCCAGCAGCTACAACAGGGCTGAGCAGTTCTTC
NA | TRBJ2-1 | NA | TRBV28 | CASSPAGTFHNEQFF | TGTGCCAGCAGCCCCGCCGGGACTTTCCACAATGAGCAGTTCTTC
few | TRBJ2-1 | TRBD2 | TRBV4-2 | CASSQALLIAGGKNEQFF | TGTGCCAGCAGCCAGGCCCTTCTGATAGCGGGAGGTAAGAATGAGCAGTTCTTC
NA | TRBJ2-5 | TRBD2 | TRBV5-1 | CASNVIAGGGQETQYF | TGCGCCAGCAACGTTATAGCGGGAGGAGGTCAAGAGACCCAGTACTTC
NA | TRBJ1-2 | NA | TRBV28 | CASTRAGGSIYGYTF | TGTGCCAGCACCCGAGCCGGAGGGAGCATCTATGGCTACACCTTC
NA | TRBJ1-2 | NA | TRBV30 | CAWTTGSRYTF | TGTGCCTGGACAACAGGATCCCGCTACACCTTC
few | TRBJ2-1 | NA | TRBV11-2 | CASSLGGSSYNEQFF | TGTGCCAGCAGCTTAGGAGGGAGCTCCTACAATGAGCAGTTCTTC
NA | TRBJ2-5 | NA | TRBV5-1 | CASKKSLGQETQYF | TGCGCCAGCAAGAAGTCACTAGGCCAAGAGACCCAGTACTTC
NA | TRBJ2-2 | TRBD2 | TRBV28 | CATGLAGLTGELFF | TGTGCCACCGGACTAGCGGGACTCACCGGGGAGCTGTTTTTT
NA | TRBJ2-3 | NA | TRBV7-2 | CASSSDYSADTQYF | TGTGCCAGCAGCTCCGACTATTCTGCAGATACGCAGTATTTT
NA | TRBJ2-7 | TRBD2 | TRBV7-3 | CASSVSGSSSAEQYF | TGTGCCAGCAGCGTTAGCGGGAGTAGTTCTGCCGAGCAGTACTTC
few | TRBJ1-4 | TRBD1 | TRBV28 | CASSLLQGVNEKLFF | TGTGCCAGCAGTTTACTACAGGGGGTAAATGAAAAACTGTTTTTT
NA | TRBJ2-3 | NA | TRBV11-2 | CASTLNKQEPTDTQYF | TGTGCCAGCACCTTGAATAAACAGGAGCCTACAGATACGCAGTATTTT
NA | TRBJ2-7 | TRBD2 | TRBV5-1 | CASSFPREGYEQYF | TGCGCCAGCAGCTTCCCCCGGGAGGGATACGAGCAGTACTTC
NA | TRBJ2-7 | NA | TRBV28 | CASTPPGHGAYEQYF | TGTGCCAGCACCCCCCCCGGACATGGGGCCTACGAGCAGTACTTC
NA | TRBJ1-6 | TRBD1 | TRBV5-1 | CASSLQGTANNSPLHF | TGCGCCAGCAGCTTGCAAGGGACAGCCAATAATTCACCCCTCCACTTT